Shown below are 16 T cell receptor beta chains from a single sample sequenced in a study of breast tumors, draining lymph nodes, adjacent tissues. Samples came from axillary lymph nodes draining the breast cancer. From the multiplex PCR reads, TCRdb called clonotypes with MiXCR, one entry per CDR3 protein. The data show 200,000 to 250,000 distinct CDR3 sequences, nearly 35% seen once. Material for sequencing was axillary lymph node tissue. These receptors were obtained from a female donor with breast cancer. Some clones in this sample may be carry-over from other donors' samples.

The DNA of the CDR3 is TGCAGTGCCTACGCGGGGGCCTCAGATACGCAGTATTTT. It specifies CSAYAGASDTQYF. This chain links TRBV20-1 with TRBJ2-3, with a weak D call TRBD2 (7 bases). In germline, CDR1 is DFQATT, CDR2 SNEGSKA (reference sequence). The V gene lost 6 bases and the J gene lost 4 bases, with 14 bases spanning the gap. The CDR3 contains 13 residues.

This clonotype showed up just a few times. One base away lies a much larger clone, so this may be a sequencing read error. Here the CDR3 omits its conserved ending phenylalanine or tryptophan, so a read error is the likely source. This chain connects TRBV14 to TRBJ2-1, with TRBD1 identical over 8 bases. The CDR3 contains 13 residues. Losses at the gene ends were 1 base for V and 12 bases for J; bases not matched to a gene: 5. CDR1 is SGHDN, CDR2 FVKESK, per germline. CDR3 region: CASSQVPGQVQFS. Written as DNA, the CDR3 is TGTGCCAGCAGCCAAGTTCCGGGACAGGTGCAGTTCTCC.

As for this clonotype: A clone one base away is much larger, so this may be a read error. The conserved phenylalanine or tryptophan is not found at the CDR3 terminus, so this likely reflects a read error. Written as DNA, the CDR3 is TGTGCCAGCAGCTTATCCAGGATCTCCTACGAGCAGTACCTC. This gives the protein CASSLSRISYEQYL. This chain links TRBV7-3 with TRBJ2-7; D unclear. The V gene's germline CDR1 is SGHTA and CDR2 FQGTGA. Trimming took 2 bases from V and 0 from J, leaving 8 bases between them. This CDR3 comprises 14 residues.

This clonotype has ten or more counts. CDR3 sequence: CASSFFLSDTQYF. The CDR3 DNA reads as TGTGCCAGCAGCTTTTTTCTGTCAGATACGCAGTATTTT. The chain joins TRBV5-6 to TRBJ2-3, with D unclear. This CDR3 region has 13 residues. Trimming cost V 2 bases and J 4 bases, with 8 bases left between them. From germline, CDR1 is SGHDT and CDR2 YYEEEE. The full variable domain, completed using reference TRBV5-6 and TRBJ2-3, is DAGVTQSPTHLIKTRGQQVTLRCSPKSGHDTVSWYQQALGQGPQFIFQYYEEEERQRGNFPDRFSGHQFPNYSSELNVNALLLGDSALYLCASSFFLSDTQYFGPGTRLTVL.

The sample holds many counts of this clonotype. The genes are TRBV29-1 and TRBJ1-4; 8 nucleotides align to TRBD1. With V trimmed by 7 bases and J by 2 bases, 3 bases remained unmatched. CDR1 and CDR2 (germline): SQVTM, ANQGSEA. The CDR3 covers 13 residues. CDR3 in DNA: TGCAGCGGGAGACAGGGGACTAATGAAAAACTGTTTTTT. This encodes CSGRQGTNEKLFF.

This clonotype came up a few times. The chain joins TRBV6-1 to TRBJ2-5; 13 positions agree with TRBD2. The CDR3 sequence is 15 residues long. V was clipped by 6 bases and J by 4 bases; unmatched bases: 5. Germline V CDR1 and CDR2: MNHNS, SASEGT. CDR3 sequence reads: CASRTSGGPLETQYF. The CDR3 region has the DNA TGTGCCAGCAGGACTAGCGGGGGGCCATTAGAGACCCAGTACTTC.

This clonotype came up many times. The J gene is TRBJ2-3, the V gene TRBV7-9; D perhaps matches TRBD2 (5 bases). The CDR3 spans 14 residues. CDR1 and CDR2 (germline): SEHNR, FQNEAQ (reference sequence). Trimming took off 5 bases at V and 6 bases at J, with 15 bases between the two ends. The CDR3 region has the DNA TGTGCCAGCAGCCATAGCGTCCTCGGGGATACGCAGTATTTT. Translation: CASSHSVLGDTQYF. Together with reference TRBV7-9 and TRBJ2-3, the CDR3 gives the full variable domain: DTGVSQNPRHKITKRGQNVTFRCDPISEHNRLYWYRQTLGQGPEFLTYFQNEAQLEKSRLLSDRFSAERPKGSFSTLEIQRTEQGDSAMYLCASSHSVLGDTQYFGPGTRLTVL.

The V and J genes are TRBV10-3 and TRBJ2-7; D might be TRBD2 (6 bases). This CDR3 has 14 amino acids. From germline, CDR1 is ENHRY and CDR2 SYGVKD. V lost 4 bases and J lost 8, with 18 bases in between. As DNA, the CDR3 is TGTGCCATCAGTGCCAGCGGGTTGGGTGGTAAGCAGTACTTC. This encodes CAISASGLGGKQYF.

The sample holds a few counts of this clonotype. This chain uses TRBV5-1 with TRBJ2-2; no clear D gene. Germline assignment: CDR1 SGHRS and CDR2 YFSETQ. The germline V and J ends were trimmed by 7 bases and 2 bases, with 9 bases remaining between them. The CDR3 loop spans 13 amino acids. The CDR3 sequence is CASATPNTGELFF. CDR3 DNA sequence: TGCGCCAGCGCCACCCCTAACACCGGGGAGCTGTTTTTT.

This clonotype was picked up many times. One junction end does not reproduce the germline sequence, and a read error may be involved. V usage is TRBV6-5 and J usage is TRBJ2-3, with TRBD2 as a possible D gene (5 bases). This CDR3 is 14 amino acids long. Germline CDR1 and CDR2: MNHEY and SVGAGI. CDR3 in DNA: TGTGCCAGCAGTCACTCGACTACAACAGATACGCAGTATTTT. Its translation: CASSHSTTTDTQYF.

The sample holds many counts of this clonotype. The gene calls are TRBV5-1 and TRBJ1-2; no clear D gene. Trimming took off 2 bases at V and 0 bases at J, with 5 bases between the two ends. CDR3 length: 13 residues. Germline assignment: CDR1 SGHRS and CDR2 YFSETQ. CDR3 protein: CASSFVTNYGYTF. CDR3 nucleotide sequence: TGCGCCAGCAGCTTTGTAACTAACTATGGCTACACCTTC.

At least ten counts were recorded for this clonotype. The V and J genes are TRBV24-1 and TRBJ2-1; a weak D match, TRBD1 (6 bases). V was clipped by 8 bases and J by 5 bases, with 12 bases between them. The germline V gene encodes CDR1 KGHDR and CDR2 SFDVKD. This CDR3 has 13 amino acids. The CDR3 nucleotides are TGTGCCACCATGGCACAGGGCCACAATGAGCAGTTCTTC. This codes for CATMAQGHNEQFF.

This clonotype was detected ten times or more. J is TRBJ1-2 and V is TRBV6-1; perhaps TRBD1 as D (5 bases). CDR3 length: 15 residues. Trimming pared 6 bases from V and 7 bases from J, leaving 21 bases between. Germline CDR1 MNHNS, CDR2 SASEGT. Here the CDR3 reads CASSLGQAGPFGYTF. The CDR3 DNA reads as TGTGCCAGCAGCCTCGGACAAGCCGGGCCCTTTGGCTACACCTTC.

This clonotype has more than one count but fewer than ten. This chain joins TRBV6-2 or TRBV6-3 and TRBJ2-2, with 9 bases aligning to TRBD2. Unmatched junction bases numbered 10, after V lost 5 bases and J lost 0 bases. The length of the CDR3 is 18 residues. Germline lookup yields CDR1 MNHEY and CDR2 SVGEGT. CDR3 loop: CASSTRTSAAANTGELFF. The CDR3 DNA is TGTGCCAGCAGTACTAGGACTAGCGCCGCCGCGAACACCGGGGAGCTGTTTTTT.

There are many counts of this clonotype. The chain is built from TRBV24-1 and TRBJ2-3; possibly TRBD1 for D (6 bases). There are 15 residues in the CDR3. Germline CDR1 is KGHDR and CDR2 is SFDVKD. V was trimmed by 5 bases and J by 4 bases, leaving 15 bases between them. The CDR3 loop reads CATSVAERGSDTQYF. The CDR3 DNA is TGTGCCACCAGTGTAGCCGAGAGGGGGTCAGATACGCAGTATTTT.

In this sample, this clonotype turned up many times. The chain has TRBV20-1 and TRBJ1-2; 10 nucleotides agree with TRBD1. J lost 8 bases, V lost 5 bases, and 8 bases had no gene match. The CDR3 spans 13 residues. CDR1 and CDR2 from the germline V gene are DFQATT and SNEGSKA (reference sequence). The CDR3 protein is CSALRQGAYGYTF. CDR3 DNA: TGCAGTGCTCTCCGACAGGGGGCGTACGGCTACACCTTC.